This T cell receptor beta chain was documented in a study of control samples from healthy donors and cancer patients. This CDR3 spans 12 amino acids. Germline V gives CDR1 SQVTM, CDR2 ANQGSEA. V was pared by 7 bases and J by 5 bases, with 5 bases of the junction left unmatched. Clones were read by immunoSEQ multiplex PCR, and TCRdb kept only the in-frame ones, dropping some. The sample has under 150,000 clones, roughly 91% seen once; the top ten hold approximately 2.2%. Input material: blood. The TCR sequence derives from a woman aged 70 to 79 in good health. V is TRBV29-1 and J is TRBJ2-5, with 9 nucleotides matching TRBD1. The CDR3 spells CSARQGEETQYF. CDR3 nucleotide sequence: TGCAGCGCCCGACAGGGGGAGGAGACCCAGTACTTC.